The T cell receptor (beta chain) under discussion was sequenced for a study of blood T cells in healthy people across ages. Overall study results and limits: PBMCs went unsorted, and a conclusive naive versus antigen-experienced comparison was therefore prevented.

This clonotype was counted only a few times. The antigen remains undetermined. A sample-barcoded 5' primer and a J-beta primer mix were used in a second PCR of roughly 7 to 11 cycles. TCRdb passed the 5' RACE reads through MiXCR, listing each CDR3 protein once. The data show almost 550,000 distinct CDR3 sequences, about 25% seen once. This CDR3 spans 22 amino acids. Germline CDR1 MNHEY, CDR2 SVGEGT. The data were also submitted as part of a second study, on T cells of mothers and their children. That paper notes: Related mother-child pairs showed slightly, non-significantly higher overlap than unrelated pairs.

V and J are TRBV6-2 or TRBV6-3 and TRBJ2-5, with 13 bases identical to TRBD2. The J call may be faulty, since TRBJ2-7 better matches the DNA end. The material sequenced was blood. This receptor was taken from a boy aged 5 to 17 in good health. The CDR3 DNA sequence: TGTGCCAGCAGTTATGGACCCTCCCGTGTCGGGACTAGCGGGGATAGCTTCCACGAGCAGTACTTC. This translates into CASSYGPSRVGTSGDSFHEQYF.